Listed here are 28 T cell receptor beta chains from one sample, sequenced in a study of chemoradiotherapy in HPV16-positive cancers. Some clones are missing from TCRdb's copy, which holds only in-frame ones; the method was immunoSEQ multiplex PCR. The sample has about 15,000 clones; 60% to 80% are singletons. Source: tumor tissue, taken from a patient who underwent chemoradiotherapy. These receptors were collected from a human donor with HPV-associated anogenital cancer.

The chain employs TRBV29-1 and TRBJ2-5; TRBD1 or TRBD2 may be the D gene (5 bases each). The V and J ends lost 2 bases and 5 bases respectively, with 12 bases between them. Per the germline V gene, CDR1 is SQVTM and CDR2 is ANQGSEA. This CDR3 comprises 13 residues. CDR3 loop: CSVEQGGGETQYF. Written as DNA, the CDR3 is TGCAGCGTTGAACAGGGCGGCGGGGAGACCCAGTACTTC.

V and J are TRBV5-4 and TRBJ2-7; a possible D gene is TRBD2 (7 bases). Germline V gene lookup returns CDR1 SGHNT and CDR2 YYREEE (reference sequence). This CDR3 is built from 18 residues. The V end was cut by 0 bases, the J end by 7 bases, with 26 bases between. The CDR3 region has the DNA TGTGCCAGCAGCTTGGGGCCTGGGGGGGCGCGGGTTACCCAGGAGCAGTACTTC. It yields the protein CASSLGPGGARVTQEQYF.

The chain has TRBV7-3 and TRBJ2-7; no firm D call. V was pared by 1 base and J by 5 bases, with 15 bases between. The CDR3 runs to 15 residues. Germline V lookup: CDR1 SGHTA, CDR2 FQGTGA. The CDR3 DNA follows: TGTGCCAGCAGCTTAAGTCCGGGTATGAGCGACGAGCAGTACTTC. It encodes CASSLSPGMSDEQYF.

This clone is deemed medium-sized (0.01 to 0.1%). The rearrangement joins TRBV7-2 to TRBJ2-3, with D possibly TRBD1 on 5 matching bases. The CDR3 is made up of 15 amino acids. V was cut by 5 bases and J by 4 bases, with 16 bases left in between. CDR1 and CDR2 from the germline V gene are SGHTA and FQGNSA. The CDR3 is CASSVQRQPSDTQYF. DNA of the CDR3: TGTGCCAGCAGCGTTCAGAGACAGCCTTCAGATACGCAGTATTTT.

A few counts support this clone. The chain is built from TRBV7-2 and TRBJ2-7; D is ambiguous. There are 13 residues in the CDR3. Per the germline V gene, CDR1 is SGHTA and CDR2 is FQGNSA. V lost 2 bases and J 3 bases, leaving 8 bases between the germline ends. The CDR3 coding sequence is TGTGCCAGCAGCTTATCGATGTACTACGAGCAGTACTTC. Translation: CASSLSMYYEQYF.

The CDR3 reads CASSSDPGGFTGQPQHF. The DNA for the CDR3 is TGTGCCAGCAGCTCTGATCCGGGAGGATTCACGGGGCAGCCCCAGCATTTT. The chain uses TRBV7-2 and TRBJ1-5; D is uncertain. Germline V gene sequence: CDR1 SGHTA, CDR2 FQGNSA. This CDR3 has 17 amino acids. The germline V and J ends were trimmed by 4 bases and 7 bases, with 23 bases remaining between them.

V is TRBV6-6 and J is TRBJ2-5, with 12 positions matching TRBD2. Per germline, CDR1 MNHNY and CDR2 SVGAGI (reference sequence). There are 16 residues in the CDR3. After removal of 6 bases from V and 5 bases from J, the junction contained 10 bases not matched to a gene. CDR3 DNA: TGTGCCAGCAGCCGAGCGACTAGCGGGGGAGTTGAGACCCAGTACTTC. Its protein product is CASSRATSGGVETQYF.

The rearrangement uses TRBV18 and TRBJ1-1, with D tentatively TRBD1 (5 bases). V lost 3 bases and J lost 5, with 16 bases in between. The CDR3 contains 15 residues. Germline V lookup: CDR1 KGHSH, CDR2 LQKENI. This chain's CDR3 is CASSPAAGYWTEAFF. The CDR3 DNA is TGTGCCAGCTCACCGGCAGCAGGGTATTGGACTGAAGCTTTCTTT.

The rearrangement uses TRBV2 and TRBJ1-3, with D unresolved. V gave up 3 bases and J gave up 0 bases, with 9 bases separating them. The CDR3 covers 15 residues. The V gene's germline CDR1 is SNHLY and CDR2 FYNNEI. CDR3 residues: CASSDGLLSGNTIYF. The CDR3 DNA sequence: TGTGCCAGCAGTGACGGACTGCTCTCTGGAAACACCATATATTTT.

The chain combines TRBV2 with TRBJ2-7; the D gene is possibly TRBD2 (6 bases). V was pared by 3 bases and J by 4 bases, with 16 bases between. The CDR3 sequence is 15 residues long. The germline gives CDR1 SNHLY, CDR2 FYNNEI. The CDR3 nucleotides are TGTGCCAGCAGTGAGAGTTACTCAGGGAGGTACGAGCAGTACTTC. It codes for CASSESYSGRYEQYF.

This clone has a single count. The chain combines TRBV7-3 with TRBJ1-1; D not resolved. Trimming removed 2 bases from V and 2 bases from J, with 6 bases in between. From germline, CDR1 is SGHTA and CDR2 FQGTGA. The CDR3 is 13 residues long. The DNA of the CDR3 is TGTGCCAGCAGCTTAGACACCAACACTGAAGCTTTCTTT. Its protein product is CASSLDTNTEAFF.

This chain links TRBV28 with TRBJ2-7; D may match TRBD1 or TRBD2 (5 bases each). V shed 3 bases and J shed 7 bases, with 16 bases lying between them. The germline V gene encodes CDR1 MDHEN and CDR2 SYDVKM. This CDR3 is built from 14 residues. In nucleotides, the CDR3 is TGTGCCAGCAGTTTTCGACAGACATGGGGGGAGCAGTACTTC. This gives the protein CASSFRQTWGEQYF. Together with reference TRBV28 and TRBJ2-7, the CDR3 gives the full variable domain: DVKVTQSSRYLVKRTGEKVFLECVQDMDHENMFWYRQDPGLGLRLIYFSYDVKMKEKGDIPEGYSVSREKKERFSLILESASTNQTSMYLCASSFRQTWGEQYFGPGTRLTVT.

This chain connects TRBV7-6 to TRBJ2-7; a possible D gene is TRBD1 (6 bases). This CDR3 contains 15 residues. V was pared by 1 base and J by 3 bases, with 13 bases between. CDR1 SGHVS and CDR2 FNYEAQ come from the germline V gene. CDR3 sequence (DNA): TGTGCCAGCAGCTTAGACCCGGGACAAAACTACGAGCAGTACTTC. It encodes CASSLDPGQNYEQYF. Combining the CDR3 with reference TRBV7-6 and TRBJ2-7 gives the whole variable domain GAGVSQSPRYKVTKRGQDVALRCDPISGHVSLYWYRQALGQGPEFLTYFNYEAQQDKSGLPNDRFSAERPEGSISTLTIQRTEQRDSAMYRCASSLDPGQNYEQYFGPGTRLTVT.

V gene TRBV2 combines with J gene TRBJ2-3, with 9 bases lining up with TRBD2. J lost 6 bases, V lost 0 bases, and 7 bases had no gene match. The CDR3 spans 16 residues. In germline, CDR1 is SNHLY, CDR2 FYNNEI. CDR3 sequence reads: CASSEAWASGEDTQYF. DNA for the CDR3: TGTGCCAGCAGTGAAGCTTGGGCTAGCGGGGAGGATACGCAGTATTTT. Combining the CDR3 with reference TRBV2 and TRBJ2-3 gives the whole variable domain EPEVTQTPSHQVTQMGQEVILRCVPISNHLYFYWYRQILGQKVEFLVSFYNNEISEKSEIFDDQFSVERPDGSNFTLKIRSTKLEDSAMYFCASSEAWASGEDTQYFGPGTRLTVL.

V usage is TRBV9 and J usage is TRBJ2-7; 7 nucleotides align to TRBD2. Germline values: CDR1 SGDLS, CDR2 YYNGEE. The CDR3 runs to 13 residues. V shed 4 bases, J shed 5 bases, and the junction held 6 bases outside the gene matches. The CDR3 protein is CASSQSGVDEQYF. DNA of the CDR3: TGTGCCAGCAGCCAAAGCGGGGTAGACGAGCAGTACTTC. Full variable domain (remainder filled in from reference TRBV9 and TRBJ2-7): DSGVTQTPKHLITATGQRVTLRCSPRSGDLSVYWYQQSLDQGLQFLIQYYNGEERAKGNILERFSAQQFPDLHSELNLSSLELGDSALYFCASSQSGVDEQYFGPGTRLTVT.

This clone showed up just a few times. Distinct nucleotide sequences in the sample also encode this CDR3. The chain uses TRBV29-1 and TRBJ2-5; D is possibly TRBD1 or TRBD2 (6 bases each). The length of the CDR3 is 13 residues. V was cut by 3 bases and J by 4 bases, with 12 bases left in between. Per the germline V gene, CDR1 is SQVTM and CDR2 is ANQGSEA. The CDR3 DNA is TGCAGCGTTGAGGAGGGGGGAGGAGAGACCCAGTACTTC. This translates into CSVEEGGGETQYF.

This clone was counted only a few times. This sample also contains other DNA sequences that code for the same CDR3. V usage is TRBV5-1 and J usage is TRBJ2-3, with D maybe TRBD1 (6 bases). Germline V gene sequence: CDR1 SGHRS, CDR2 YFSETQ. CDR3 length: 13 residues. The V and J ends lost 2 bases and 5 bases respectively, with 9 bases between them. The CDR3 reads CASSFWGRDTQYF. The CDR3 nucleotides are TGCGCCAGCAGCTTTTGGGGGCGAGATACGCAGTATTTT. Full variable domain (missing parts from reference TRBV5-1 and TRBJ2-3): KAGVTQTPRYLIKTRGQQVTLSCSPISGHRSVSWYQQTPGQGLQFLFEYFSETQRNKGNFPGRFSGRQFSNSRSEMNVSTLELGDSALYLCASSFWGRDTQYFGPGTRLTVL.

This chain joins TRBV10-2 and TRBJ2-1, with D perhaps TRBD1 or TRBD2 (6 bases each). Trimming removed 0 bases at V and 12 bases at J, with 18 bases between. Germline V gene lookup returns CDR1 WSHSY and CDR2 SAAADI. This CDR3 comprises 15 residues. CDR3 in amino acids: CASSESRVGGPRQFF. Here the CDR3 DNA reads TGCGCCAGCAGTGAGTCACGAGTCGGGGGCCCCAGGCAGTTCTTC.

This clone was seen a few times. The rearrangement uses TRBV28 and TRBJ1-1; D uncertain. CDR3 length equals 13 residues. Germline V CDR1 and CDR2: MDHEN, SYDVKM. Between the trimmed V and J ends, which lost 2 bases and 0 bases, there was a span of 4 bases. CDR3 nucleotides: TGTGCCAGCAGTTTAAGTGTGAACACTGAAGCTTTCTTT. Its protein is CASSLSVNTEAFF.

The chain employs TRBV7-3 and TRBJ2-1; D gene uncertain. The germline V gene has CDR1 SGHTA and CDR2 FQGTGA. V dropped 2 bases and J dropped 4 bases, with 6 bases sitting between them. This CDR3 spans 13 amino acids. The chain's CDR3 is CASSLLAYNEQFF. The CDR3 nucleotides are TGTGCCAGCAGCTTATTAGCTTACAATGAGCAGTTCTTC.

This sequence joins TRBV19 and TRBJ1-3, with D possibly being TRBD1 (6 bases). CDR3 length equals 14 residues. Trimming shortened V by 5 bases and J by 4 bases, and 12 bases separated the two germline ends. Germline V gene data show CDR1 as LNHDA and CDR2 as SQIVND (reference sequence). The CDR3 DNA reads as TGTGCCAGTAGTTCCCCAGGGGTCGGAAACACCATATATTTT. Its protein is CASSSPGVGNTIYF.

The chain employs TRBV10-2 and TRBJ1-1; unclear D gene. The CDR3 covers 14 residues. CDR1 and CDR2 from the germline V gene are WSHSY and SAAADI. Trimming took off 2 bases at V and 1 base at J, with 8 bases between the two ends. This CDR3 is CASSEPGRNTEAFF. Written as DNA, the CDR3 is TGCGCCAGCAGTGAGCCCGGACGGAACACTGAAGCTTTCTTT.

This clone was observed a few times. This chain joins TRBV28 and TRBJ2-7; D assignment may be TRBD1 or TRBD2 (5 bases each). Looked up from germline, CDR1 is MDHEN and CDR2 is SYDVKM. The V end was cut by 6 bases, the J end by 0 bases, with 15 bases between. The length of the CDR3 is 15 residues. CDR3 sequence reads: CASSLPGTGSYEQYF. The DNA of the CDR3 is TGTGCCAGCAGCCTACCGGGAACAGGCTCCTACGAGCAGTACTTC.

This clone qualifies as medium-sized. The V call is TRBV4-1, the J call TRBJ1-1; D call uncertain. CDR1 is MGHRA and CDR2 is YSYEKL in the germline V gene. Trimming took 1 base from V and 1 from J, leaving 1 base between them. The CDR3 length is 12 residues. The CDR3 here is CASSQGNTEAFF. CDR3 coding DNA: TGCGCCAGCAGCCAAGGGAACACTGAAGCTTTCTTT.

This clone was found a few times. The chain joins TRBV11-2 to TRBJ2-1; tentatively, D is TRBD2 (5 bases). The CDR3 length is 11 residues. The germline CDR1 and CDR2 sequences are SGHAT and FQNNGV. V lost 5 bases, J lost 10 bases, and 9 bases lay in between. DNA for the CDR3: TGTGCCAGCAGCCCTCAGCGGGAGCAGTTCTTC. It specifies CASSPQREQFF.

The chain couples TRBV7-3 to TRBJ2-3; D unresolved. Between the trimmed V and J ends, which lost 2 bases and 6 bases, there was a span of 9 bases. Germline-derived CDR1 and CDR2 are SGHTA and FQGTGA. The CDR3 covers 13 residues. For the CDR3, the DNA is TGTGCCAGCAGCTTAGACCCCTTGGATACGCAGTATTTT. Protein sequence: CASSLDPLDTQYF.

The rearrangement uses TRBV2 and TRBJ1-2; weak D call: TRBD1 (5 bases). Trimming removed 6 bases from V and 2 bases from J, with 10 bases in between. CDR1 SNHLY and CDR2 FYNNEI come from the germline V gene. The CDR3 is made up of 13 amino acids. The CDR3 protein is CASRAGINYGYTF. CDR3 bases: TGTGCCAGCAGGGCAGGGATAAACTATGGCTACACCTTC.

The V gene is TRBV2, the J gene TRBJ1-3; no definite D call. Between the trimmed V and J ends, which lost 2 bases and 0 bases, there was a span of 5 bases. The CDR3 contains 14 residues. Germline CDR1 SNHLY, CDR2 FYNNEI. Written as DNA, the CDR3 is TGTGCCAGCAGTGAACCCCGCTCTGGAAACACCATATATTTT. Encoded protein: CASSEPRSGNTIYF.